This passage covers 9 T cell receptor beta chains from one sample sequenced in a study of T cells after yellow fever vaccination. Each CDR3 protein gets one entry after TCRdb re-called the 5' RACE reads with MiXCR. The sample yields 620,000 or so distinct CDR3 sequences, roughly a sixth seen once. The material sequenced was PBMCs, taken 5 days after the first yellow fever vaccination. All receptors derive from a man younger than 35 who received the YFV17D yellow fever vaccine.

The chain joins TRBV12-3 or TRBV12-4 to TRBJ2-3, with D uncertain. The CDR3 runs to 11 residues. Trimming removed 7 bases at V and 9 bases at J, with 11 bases between. CDR3 loop: CASTPIETQYF. CDR3 DNA sequence: TGTGCCAGCACCCCGATAGAGACGCAGTATTTT.

The chain links TRBV5-8 to TRBJ2-2; no definite D call. The CDR3 extends over 14 amino acids. The germline V and J ends were trimmed by 4 bases and 2 bases, with 9 bases remaining between them. In germline, CDR1 is SGHTS, CDR2 YDEGEE. Written as DNA, the CDR3 is TGTGCCAGCAGCCAAGTCAAAAACACCGGGGAGCTGTTTTTT. It translates to CASSQVKNTGELFF. The full variable domain, with the rest looked up from reference TRBV5-8 and TRBJ2-2, is EAGVTQSPTHLIKTRGQQATLRCSPISGHTSVYWYQQALGLGLQFLLWYDEGEERNRGNFPPRFSGRQFPNYSSELNVNALELEDSALYLCASSQVKNTGELFFGEGSRLTVL.

The sample holds a few counts of this clonotype. The chain uses TRBV20-1 and TRBJ2-7; perhaps TRBD1 as D (6 bases). Trimming pared 6 bases from V and 3 bases from J, leaving 15 bases between. The CDR3 runs to 13 residues. Germline V gene sequence: CDR1 DFQATT, CDR2 SNEGSKA (reference sequence). Here the CDR3 DNA reads TGCAGTGCCAAACCGGGACAACTCTACGAGCAGTACGTC. Amino acids: CSAKPGQLYEQYV.

This clonotype has only a few counts. V gene TRBV20-1 combines with J gene TRBJ2-5; TRBD2 matches at 10 bases. The CDR3 contains 17 residues. Per the germline V gene, CDR1 is DFQATT and CDR2 is SNEGSKA (reference sequence). V trimming: 1 base; J trimming: 5 bases; junction bases outside the gene matches: 13. The CDR3 DNA sequence: TGCAGTGCTAGAGCTCTAAGGAGCGGGGGGGCCGGGGAGACCCAGTACTTC. It translates to CSARALRSGGAGETQYF.

Only a few counts were recorded for this clonotype. The gene calls are TRBV6-5 and TRBJ1-3; weak D call: TRBD1 (6 bases). CDR1 and CDR2 (germline): MNHEY, SVGAGI. Trimming removed 2 bases at V and 4 bases at J, with 12 bases between. The CDR3 runs to 15 residues. Here the CDR3 reads CASSYEGVPGNTIYF. The CDR3 nucleotides are TGTGCCAGCAGTTACGAGGGGGTGCCCGGAAACACCATATATTTT.

There are a few counts of this clonotype. The rearrangement uses TRBV4-3 and TRBJ1-4; perhaps TRBD1 as D (6 bases). V shed 0 bases and J shed 8 bases, with 13 bases lying between them. This CDR3 has 15 amino acids. CDR1 is LGHNA, CDR2 YSLEER, per germline. The CDR3 is CASSQDSGEGEKLFF. In DNA, the CDR3 is TGCGCCAGCAGCCAAGATTCAGGGGAGGGAGAAAAACTGTTTTTT.

The chain joins TRBV7-2 to TRBJ2-3, with 8 bases identical to TRBD1. Trimming at V came to 8 bases and at J to 8 bases, leaving 12 bases not matched to a gene. CDR3 length: 14 residues. Germline V gene lookup returns CDR1 SGHTA and CDR2 FQGNSA. The CDR3 region has the DNA TGTGCCAGCGCGGGGTCACAGGGGGGTGGTACGCAGTATTTT. Protein: CASAGSQGGGTQYF. The full variable domain, rest sourced from reference TRBV7-2 and TRBJ2-3, is GAGVSQSPSNKVTEKGKDVELRCDPISGHTALYWYRQSLGQGLEFLIYFQGNSAPDKSGLPSDRFSAERTGGSVSTLTIQRTQQEDSAVYLCASAGSQGGGTQYFGPGTRLTVL.

This chain uses TRBV4-1 with TRBJ1-4, with unresolved D. The V end lost 0 bases, the J end lost 4 bases, and 9 bases lay between the germline ends. The CDR3 sequence is 15 residues long. CDR1 is MGHRA and CDR2 is YSYEKL in the germline V gene. The CDR3 is CASSQDNRGNEKLFF. The CDR3 nucleotides are TGCGCCAGCAGCCAAGACAACCGGGGTAATGAAAAACTGTTTTTT.

This clonotype was seen a handful of times. CDR3: CAISGQGGNTEAFF. CDR3 bases: TGTGCCATCAGTGGACAGGGCGGGAACACTGAAGCTTTCTTT. This chain joins TRBV10-3 and TRBJ1-1; 7 bases are shared with TRBD1. This CDR3 spans 14 amino acids. Germline CDR1 and CDR2: ENHRY and SYGVKD. V was pared by 4 bases and J by 1 base, with 3 bases of the junction left unmatched.